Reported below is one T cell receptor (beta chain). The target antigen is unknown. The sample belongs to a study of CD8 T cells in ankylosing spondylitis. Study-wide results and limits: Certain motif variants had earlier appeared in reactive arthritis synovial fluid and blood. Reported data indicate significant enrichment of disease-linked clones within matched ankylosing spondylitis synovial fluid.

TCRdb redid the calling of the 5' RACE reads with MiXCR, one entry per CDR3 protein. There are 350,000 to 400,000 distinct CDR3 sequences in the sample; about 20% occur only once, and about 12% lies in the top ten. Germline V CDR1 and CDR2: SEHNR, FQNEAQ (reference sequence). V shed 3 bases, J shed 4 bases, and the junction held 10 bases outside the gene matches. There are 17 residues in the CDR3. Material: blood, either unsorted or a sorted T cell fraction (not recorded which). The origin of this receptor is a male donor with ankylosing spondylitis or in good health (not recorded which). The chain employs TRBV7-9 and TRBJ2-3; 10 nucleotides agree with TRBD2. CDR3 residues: CASSLPFSGGDADTQYF. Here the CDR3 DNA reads TGTGCCAGCAGCTTGCCCTTCAGCGGGGGGGATGCAGATACGCAGTATTTT.